This T cell receptor beta chain originates from a study of CD8+ T cells in alopecia areata (dated by TCRdb to 2016 to 2018). Turning to the overall study: The study used high-throughput TCRbeta sequencing to examine T cell clonal expansion in alopecia areata, in both the C3H/HeJ mouse model and human patients. On the human side, TCRbeta sequencing was run on scalp tissue and on sorted CD4+ and CD8+ peripheral blood T cells from healthy controls and from alopecia areata patients with either patchy or totalis/universalis disease. Clonality in the scalp was compared among normal scalp (n=4), patchy alopecia areata scalp (n=8), and alopecia totalis/universalis scalp (n=8). RNA was obtained with the PAXgene miRNA kit for fixed scalp, the miRNeasy kit for PBMCs, and the RNeasy kit for mouse skin. TCRbeta CDR3 regions were amplified by immunoSEQ multiplex PCR using 35 Vbeta forward and 13 Jbeta reverse primers. What the research found in general, with its limitations: Compared with normal scalp, lesional scalp had higher clonality and more expanded CD8+ clones, particularly in alopecia totalis/universalis, a pattern that suggests antigenic drive. Shared TCR sequences between patients were less evident than in mice, which may be partly attributable to HLA diversity in the patient population. Unlike mouse skin, where gammadelta T cells dominate, normal human skin contains resident alphabeta T cells that get sequenced too, which complicates analysis of the scalp TCR repertoire.

Peripheral blood and lesional scalp punch biopsies were obtained from patients with alopecia areata. PBMCs were isolated by density centrifugation and stained for CD3, CD4 and CD8, after which CD4+ and CD8+ T cells were sorted on a FACSAria. The untreated alopecia areata patients were recruited through a multicenter biomarker study. In four to six patients from the biomarker study, blood CD8+ T cells were sorted further into NKG2D-low and NKG2D-high fractions. The method behind the library was the immunoSEQ multiplex PCR assay. RNA was extracted from all samples and reverse transcribed into cDNA, which served as template for TCR sequencing. First-strand cDNA was synthesized using SuperScript III with a 2:1 mix of oligo-dT and random hexamers. Amplification bias was assessed with a synthetic immune receptor repertoire, and residual bias was removed computationally. The study's own analysis went as follows. Raw reads were preprocessed to remove errors, and CDR3 was defined according to IMGT conventions as the region from the conserved cysteine to phenylalanine. Clonality was computed as 1 minus the Shannon entropy, with the entropy normalized by log2 of the number of productive unique TCRs. Whether each scalp clone was CD4 or CD8 was inferred by checking scalp TCRbeta sequences against the CD4 and CD8 repertoires from sorted blood. TCRdb stores this immuneACCESS table with in-frame sequences only. Part of the clones is absent; in the studies checked, under half of the shortfall reflects unresolved V genes, and no reason is known for the rest. V and J calls and clone size come straight from that table; D and trimming were deduced from the DNA. Across this sample there are some 120,000 clones, with around 45% seen only once. The ten largest make up under 12% of the sample.

Regarding this clone: Its antigen is still unknown. Within one base of it there is no much larger clone, and no base qualities were kept.

CDR1 and CDR2, per the germline V gene, are SQVTM and ANQGSEA. V and J lose 0 bases and 7 bases, and a span of 16 bases separates them. Including the terminal cysteine and phenylalanine, the CDR3 comprises 15 residues. Kept here is only the CDR3 DNA, which spans 45 bases and is read in frame from base 1. The chain uses TRBV29-1 and TRBJ2-1; the D segment may tentatively be TRBD1 or TRBD2, each giving 5 matched bases. The sequenced sample consisted of NKG2D-low CD8+ T cells sorted from blood. According to the study, the label for this sample's cell subset or site signals: sorted CD8+ NKG2D-low blood T cells. The origin of this receptor is a human donor with alopecia areata. The CDR3 reads CSVEDRGGSGNEQFF. The bases are TGCAGCGTTGAAGATCGGGGCGGATCAGGGAATGAGCAGTTCTTC.